Below are 26 T cell receptor beta chains sequenced from a single sample in a study of radiation and T cells in renal cell carcinoma (dated by TCRdb to the early 2020s). The intended sense of this specimen's time point label: blood 2 weeks post-SBRT. Explained via the paper, the treatment or condition label denotes: 15 Gy SBRT to primary tumor, nephrectomy 4 weeks later. Libraries were built with the immunoSEQ multiplex PCR assay. TCRdb took this table from immuneACCESS and kept in-frame rearrangements with V and J called. Such tables lack part of the clones; where checked against another copy, unresolved V genes explain under half of the gap, and the rest is unexplained. The sample table lists tens of thousands of clones, 80% to 90% of them with a count of one. The ten largest clones take up 20% to 25% of the sample. Sequenced material: blood, taken from a patient whose treatment included radiotherapy and nephrectomy. These receptors were obtained from a woman aged 45-60 years with renal cell carcinoma.

The genes are TRBV18 and TRBJ2-7, with TRBD1 identical over 9 bases. The CDR3 totals 14 residues. Trimming took 5 bases from V and 3 from J; bases not matched to a gene: 5. CDR1 is KGHSH and CDR2 is LQKENI in the germline V gene. The CDR3 sequence is CASSSDRGSYEQYF. The DNA for the CDR3 is TGTGCCAGCTCATCGGACAGGGGTAGCTACGAGCAGTACTTC.

The J gene is TRBJ1-5, the V gene TRBV5-1; D call uncertain. V lost 0 bases and J 3 bases, leaving 4 bases between the germline ends. Germline V gives CDR1 SGHRS, CDR2 YFSETQ. The CDR3 is 13 residues long. CDR3 in amino acids: CASSLGDNQPQHF. The CDR3 DNA sequence: TGCGCCAGCAGCTTGGGGGACAATCAGCCCCAGCATTTT.

The J gene is TRBJ1-6, the V gene TRBV5-1; D is unresolved. The germline CDR1 and CDR2 sequences are SGHRS and YFSETQ. Trimming stripped 0 bases from V and 7 bases from J, with 11 bases between. The CDR3 has 15 residues. Here the CDR3 reads CASSLARRLNSPLHF. The CDR3 coding sequence is TGCGCCAGCAGCTTGGCTCGGAGGTTGAATTCACCCCTCCACTTT.

This chain links TRBV7-2 with TRBJ2-7; D is undetermined. Trimming pared 1 base from V and 2 bases from J, leaving 12 bases between. This CDR3 contains 15 residues. Germline CDR1 is SGHTA and CDR2 is FQGNSA. The CDR3, as DNA: TGTGCCAGCAGCTTAGGACTGCATACAGCCTACGAGCAGTACTTC. It is translated as CASSLGLHTAYEQYF.

This clone was observed a single time. The chain employs TRBV6-1 and TRBJ1-6, with D perhaps TRBD1 (6 bases). The germline CDR1 and CDR2 sequences are MNHNS and SASEGT. Trimming pared 2 bases from V and 7 bases from J, leaving 12 bases between. This CDR3 region has 15 residues. CDR3 nucleotides: TGTGCCAGCAGTGAAATGGACAGTAGGAATTCACCCCTCCACTTT. Translation: CASSEMDSRNSPLHF.

The chain uses TRBV5-4 and TRBJ2-1; D is possibly TRBD2 (6 bases). Germline CDR1 is SGHNT and CDR2 is YYREEE (reference sequence). V shed 0 bases and J shed 3 bases, with 10 bases lying between them. The CDR3 is 15 residues long. CDR3 in DNA: TGTGCCAGCAGCTTGGGCGGGACGAACTACAATGAGCAGTTCTTC. As protein: CASSLGGTNYNEQFF.

The chain uses TRBV7-9 and TRBJ1-1, with D uncertain. The CDR3 contains 11 residues. Germline loops: CDR1 SEHNR, CDR2 FQNEAQ (reference sequence). V gave up 5 bases and J gave up 7 bases, with 8 bases separating them. The CDR3 spells CASSPTLEAFF. CDR3 bases: TGTGCCAGCAGCCCGACTCTTGAAGCTTTCTTT.

The chain has TRBV10-3 and TRBJ2-7; possibly TRBD2 for D (6 bases). The ends were cut back, 6 bases at V and 2 bases at J, with 17 bases in the middle. The CDR3 runs to 15 residues. Germline V gene data show CDR1 as ENHRY and CDR2 as SYGVKD. In DNA, the CDR3 is TGTGCCATCAGCACGGGAGAAATATCTGCCTACGAGCAGTACTTC. Translating it yields CAISTGEISAYEQYF.

The chain combines TRBV5-3 with TRBJ1-4, with D possibly matching TRBD1 (6 bases). TRBV5-3 is classed as an ORF, of uncertain function. Between the trimmed V and J ends, which lost 1 base and 0 bases, there was a span of 13 bases. The CDR3 totals 17 residues. CDR3 coding DNA: TGTGCCAGAAGCTTGCAAACCACAGGGCCAACTAATGAAAAACTGTTTTTT. The encoded protein is CARSLQTTGPTNEKLFF.

For the CDR3, the DNA is TGTGCCAGCACCAAGGACTCAACTTGGGGCTACACCTTC. Residues: CASTKDSTWGYTF. The rearrangement uses TRBV28 and TRBJ1-2; D gene unclear. The CDR3 loop spans 13 amino acids. The V gene's germline CDR1 is MDHEN and CDR2 SYDVKM. V dropped 7 bases and J dropped 8 bases, with 17 bases sitting between them.

This sequence joins TRBV6-5 and TRBJ1-2, with a tentative D call TRBD1 (6 bases). Trimming removed 2 bases from V and 0 bases from J, with 10 bases in between. CDR1 and CDR2 (germline): MNHEY, SVGAGI. CDR3 length equals 15 residues. DNA of the CDR3: TGTGCCAGCAGTTACCGGGACACTTCTAACTATGGCTACACCTTC. Its translation: CASSYRDTSNYGYTF.

The V gene is TRBV4-3, the J gene TRBJ1-4; D not resolved. Per germline, CDR1 LGHNA and CDR2 YSLEER. This CDR3 has 15 residues. Trimming removed 0 bases at V and 5 bases at J, with 10 bases between. As DNA, the CDR3 is TGCGCCAGCAGCCAAGAATTAGAATTGAATGAAAAACTGTTTTTT. It specifies CASSQELELNEKLFF.

The V gene is TRBV5-1, the J gene TRBJ2-7, with 7 positions matching TRBD1. The ends lost 2 bases at V and 0 bases at J; junction bases unmatched: 2. The CDR3 is 14 amino acids. In germline, CDR1 is SGHRS, CDR2 YFSETQ. CDR3: CASSFTGDSYEQYF. As DNA, the CDR3 is TGCGCCAGCAGCTTCACAGGGGACTCCTACGAGCAGTACTTC. Looking up the rest from reference TRBV5-1 and TRBJ2-7 gives the full variable domain: KAGVTQTPRYLIKTRGQQVTLSCSPISGHRSVSWYQQTPGQGLQFLFEYFSETQRNKGNFPGRFSGRQFSNSRSEMNVSTLELGDSALYLCASSFTGDSYEQYFGPGTRLTVT.

The V gene is TRBV5-1, the J gene TRBJ1-1, with 8 nucleotides matching TRBD1. The CDR3 extends over 14 amino acids. V lost 4 bases and J lost 4; bases outside the gene matches: 6. Germline V lookup: CDR1 SGHRS, CDR2 YFSETQ. CDR3 nucleotide sequence: TGCGCCAGCAGCCAGGACAGGGTGAGCACTGAAGCTTTCTTT. Translating it yields CASSQDRVSTEAFF.

This chain joins TRBV12-5 and TRBJ2-2, with D possibly being TRBD1 (5 bases). The CDR3 covers 13 residues. The germline gives CDR1 LGHNT, CDR2 FRNRAP. V lost 3 bases to trimming and J lost 5 bases, with 7 bases between them. Here the CDR3 reads CASGLQATGELFF. The CDR3 DNA follows: TGTGCTAGTGGTTTACAGGCGACCGGGGAGCTGTTTTTT.

This clone has just a few counts. The chain employs TRBV4-3 and TRBJ1-1; D is unresolved. The CDR3 loop spans 14 amino acids. Trimming cost V 0 bases and J 6 bases, with 11 bases left between them. Looked up from germline, CDR1 is LGHNA and CDR2 is YSLEER. The CDR3 nucleotides read TGCGCCAGCAGCCAAGACCCGACCGGCGCTGAAGCTTTCTTT. It yields the protein CASSQDPTGAEAFF.

This sequence joins TRBV11-2 and TRBJ2-7; TRBD2 aligns across 10 bases. The CDR3 has 15 amino acids. After removal of 5 bases from V and 6 bases from J, the junction contained 10 bases not matched to a gene. CDR1 SGHAT and CDR2 FQNNGV come from the germline V gene. Here the CDR3 DNA reads TGTGCCAGCAGCCTCCGGACTAGCGGTACCCTCGAGCAGTACTTC. Residues: CASSLRTSGTLEQYF. The full variable domain, rest sourced from reference TRBV11-2 and TRBJ2-7, is EAGVAQSPRYKIIEKRQSVAFWCNPISGHATLYWYQQILGQGPKLLIQFQNNGVVDDSQLPKDRFSAERLKGVDSTLKIQPAKLEDSAVYLCASSLRTSGTLEQYFGPGTRLTVT.

V gene TRBV19 combines with J gene TRBJ2-2; 7 bases agree with TRBD1. The CDR3 spans 17 residues. Germline V CDR1 and CDR2: LNHDA, SQIVND (reference sequence). V dropped 5 bases and J dropped 0; count of bases not matched to a gene: 9. CDR3: CASSQRTGTANTGELFF. CDR3 bases: TGTGCCAGTAGTCAACGGACCGGGACAGCGAACACCGGGGAGCTGTTTTTT.

The V gene is TRBV11-3, the J gene TRBJ2-1; D is unresolved. Trimming took 2 bases from V and 10 from J, leaving 12 bases between them. This CDR3 is built from 13 residues. Germline CDR1 is SGHNT and CDR2 is YENEEA. In nucleotides, the CDR3 is TGTGCCAGCAGCTTATCAGAAGGGCGCGAGCAGTTCTTC. This translates into CASSLSEGREQFF. Drawing the rest from reference TRBV11-3 and TRBJ2-1, the complete variable domain is EAGVVQSPRYKIIEKKQPVAFWCNPISGHNTLYWYLQNLGQGPELLIRYENEEAVDDSQLPKDRFSAERLKGVDSTLKIQPAELGDSAVYLCASSLSEGREQFFGPGTRLTVL.

This clone was detected once. The chain links TRBV7-8 to TRBJ2-7; TRBD1 matches at 7 bases. CDR3 size: 15 residues. Germline V CDR1 and CDR2: SGHVS, FQNEAQ. The J segment lost 0 bases and the V segment lost 1 base, leaving 3 bases of the junction unmatched. CDR3 residues: CASSLEQGSSYEQYF. The CDR3 bases are TGTGCCAGCAGCTTAGAACAGGGGAGCTCCTACGAGCAGTACTTC.

The CDR3 is CASSRTGNTQYF. The DNA for the CDR3 is TGTGCCAGCAGCCGGACAGGGAATACGCAGTATTTT. This chain uses TRBV6-5 with TRBJ2-3, with 8 bases identical to TRBD1. Germline loops: CDR1 MNHEY, CDR2 SVGAGI. Trimming removed 6 bases from V and 7 bases from J; junction bases left unmatched: 3. This CDR3 spans 12 amino acids.

Here the CDR3 reads CASSIVEAAWGYTF. DNA of the CDR3: TGTGCCAGTAGTATAGTTGAGGCCGCGTGGGGCTACACCTTC. This chain connects TRBV19 to TRBJ1-2; D not resolved. This CDR3 comprises 14 residues. The germline CDR1 and CDR2 sequences are LNHDA and SQIVND (reference sequence). With 1 base removed from V and 8 bases from J, the gap between germline ends came to 14 bases.

This clone was detected only once. J is TRBJ2-1 and V is TRBV19, with 13 positions matching TRBD2. The V gene end was trimmed by 5 bases and the J gene end by 0 bases; junction bases not matched to a gene: 4. CDR3 length: 17 amino acids. The germline V gene encodes CDR1 LNHDA and CDR2 SQIVND (reference sequence). Written as DNA, the CDR3 is TGTGCCAGTAGTCGACGGACTAGCGGGAGCTCCTACAATGAGCAGTTCTTC. As protein: CASSRRTSGSSYNEQFF.

The gene calls are TRBV20-1 and TRBJ1-4; D not resolved. The CDR3 is 11 residues long. The germline V gene encodes CDR1 DFQATT and CDR2 SNEGSKA (reference sequence). V was cut by 6 bases and J by 8 bases, with 10 bases left in between. CDR3 bases: TGCAGTGCAAACCTAGGGGAAAAACTGTTTTTT. Translation gives CSANLGEKLFF.

J is TRBJ1-2 and V is TRBV6-5; D not certain. Germline V lookup: CDR1 MNHEY, CDR2 SVGAGI. This CDR3 comprises 13 residues. V gave up 0 bases and J gave up 11 bases, with 13 bases separating them. The chain's CDR3 is CASSYSIYEGYTF. CDR3 DNA: TGTGCCAGCAGTTACTCGATATATGAAGGGTACACCTTC.

The genes are TRBV2 and TRBJ2-7; 9 bases align to TRBD1. The CDR3 runs to 15 residues. Germline CDR1 reads SNHLY; CDR2 reads FYNNEI. With V trimmed by 6 bases and J by 0 bases, 6 bases remained unmatched. The CDR3 coding sequence is TGTGCCAGCAGGATAGGACAGGGGAGCTCCTACGAGCAGTACTTC. It translates to CASRIGQGSSYEQYF.